This passage covers 14 T cell receptor beta chains from one sample sequenced in a study of response to subunit inactivated influenza vaccine. TCRdb recomputed calls from the RT-PCR reads with MiXCR, one row per CDR3 protein. The data hold some 800,000 distinct CDR3 sequences, with around 20% observed a single time. The material was PBMCs from blood, obtained 4 to 6 days after vaccination. The receptors originated from a man aged 45-60 years who received an inactivated influenza vaccine.

This clonotype was seen once. This chain uses TRBV4-3 with TRBJ1-2, with TRBD1 identical over 10 bases. The ends lost 3 bases at V and 6 bases at J; junction bases unmatched: 4. CDR3 length: 14 amino acids. CDR1 LGHNA and CDR2 YSLEER come from the germline V gene. The CDR3 sequence is CASSQRDRGDGYTF. The DNA for the CDR3 is TGCGCCAGCAGCCAGAGGGACAGGGGAGATGGCTACACCTTC.

The V gene is TRBV4-3, the J gene TRBJ1-2; 10 bases match TRBD1. This CDR3 has 15 residues. Germline V gene sequence: CDR1 LGHNA, CDR2 YSLEER. Trimming removed 2 bases from V and 4 bases from J; junction bases left unmatched: 4. The CDR3 here is CASSQWTGGTYGYTF. The CDR3 DNA reads as TGCGCCAGCAGCCAATGGACAGGGGGAACCTATGGCTACACCTTC.

About this clonotype itself: Because the CDR3 is missing its conserved closing phenylalanine or tryptophan, this is likely a read error. The chain is built from TRBV12-3 or TRBV12-4 and TRBJ2-1; D is possibly TRBD2 (5 bases). V was cut by 5 bases and J by 4 bases, with 21 bases left in between. This CDR3 is built from 17 residues. The CDR3 sequence: CASSDRRPVPAYNEQFL. CDR3 DNA: TGTGCCAGCAGTGACCGGAGGCCTGTGCCGGCATACAATGAGCAGTTCTTA.

The chain uses TRBV5-1 and TRBJ2-7, with 7 positions matching TRBD1. This CDR3 is 14 amino acids long. Looked up from germline, CDR1 is SGHRS and CDR2 is YFSETQ. J was trimmed by 5 bases and V by 2 bases; bases with no gene match: 7. The CDR3 reads CASSFGQGVHEQYF. CDR3 coding DNA: TGCGCCAGCAGCTTCGGCCAGGGGGTCCACGAGCAGTACTTC.

The CDR3 DNA reads as TGTGCCACCAGCAGAGATAGTAGCGCCCGCGGGACGCAGTATTTT. This codes for CATSRDSSARGTQYF. The chain is built from TRBV15 and TRBJ2-3; D perhaps matches TRBD2 (5 bases). The CDR3 covers 15 residues. Germline assignment: CDR1 LNHNV and CDR2 YYDKDF (reference sequence). With 0 bases removed from V and 9 bases from J, the gap between germline ends came to 16 bases.

The sample holds many counts of this clonotype. The V gene is TRBV7-9, the J gene TRBJ1-1; 7 bases fit TRBD1. There are 13 residues in the CDR3. Per germline, CDR1 SEHNR and CDR2 FQNEAQ (reference sequence). Trimming removed 1 base from V and 9 bases from J; junction bases left unmatched: 5. CDR3 sequence reads: CASSLDLGQQAFF. In nucleotides, the CDR3 is TGTGCCAGCAGCTTAGATCTGGGACAGCAAGCTTTCTTT. The full variable domain, its missing parts supplied by reference TRBV7-9 and TRBJ1-1, is DTGVSQNPRHKITKRGQNVTFRCDPISEHNRLYWYRQTLGQGPEFLTYFQNEAQLEKSRLLSDRFSAERPKGSFSTLEIQRTEQGDSAMYLCASSLDLGQQAFFGQGTRLTVV.

CDR3 loop: CASSSAGTAILNTEAFF. DNA of the CDR3: TGTGCCAGCAGCTCCGCCGGGACAGCGATATTGAACACTGAAGCTTTCTTT. The chain joins TRBV7-9 to TRBJ1-1; 7 nucleotides agree with TRBD1. CDR1 is SEHNR, CDR2 FQNEAQ, per germline (reference sequence). CDR3 length: 17 amino acids. V was pared by 4 bases and J by 0 bases, with 11 bases of the junction left unmatched.

This clonotype was recorded a few times. The V gene is TRBV3-1, the J gene TRBJ2-1, with 10 bases identical to TRBD1. After removal of 10 bases from V and 4 bases from J, the junction contained 7 bases not matched to a gene. The CDR3 sequence is 14 residues long. Germline-derived CDR1 and CDR2 are LGHDT and YNNKEL (reference sequence). CDR3 protein: CATLGQGLYNEQFF. CDR3 in DNA: TGTGCCACCCTGGGACAGGGGTTGTACAATGAGCAGTTCTTC.

This clonotype was found a few times. The chain joins TRBV7-9 to TRBJ1-1; D gene unclear. Germline-derived CDR1 and CDR2 are SEHNR and FQNEAQ (reference sequence). The CDR3 has 17 amino acids. V shed 2 bases and J shed 0 bases, with 16 bases lying between them. The CDR3 bases are TGTGCCAGCAGCTTAATCGGGAGAGTAATAATGAACACTGAAGCTTTCTTT. The encoded protein is CASSLIGRVIMNTEAFF.

This chain connects TRBV9 to TRBJ2-1; 10 nucleotides agree with TRBD2. V trimming: 3 bases; J trimming: 8 bases; junction bases outside the gene matches: 11. Per the germline V gene, CDR1 is SGDLS and CDR2 is YYNGEE. The CDR3 sequence is 16 residues long. CDR3 bases: TGTGCCAGCAGCGAATCAGCGGGGGGGCCAGGGGATGAGCAGTTCTTC. Translated, it gives CASSESAGGPGDEQFF.

The sample holds a few counts of this clonotype. The chain employs TRBV20-1 and TRBJ2-3; TRBD2 agrees at 13 bases. The CDR3 covers 16 residues. The V segment lost 6 bases and the J segment 0 bases; nucleotides outside the gene matches: 6. CDR1 and CDR2 from the germline V gene are DFQATT and SNEGSKA (reference sequence). CDR3 sequence: CSATGTSGTSTDTQYF. DNA for the CDR3: TGCAGTGCCACCGGGACTAGCGGGACTAGCACAGATACGCAGTATTTT.

This clonotype occurred a few times. This chain links TRBV4-2 with TRBJ1-1; no definite D call. The germline CDR1 and CDR2 sequences are LGHNA and YNFKEQ. The CDR3 covers 16 residues. The germline V and J ends were trimmed by 0 bases and 1 base, with 12 bases remaining between them. This CDR3 reads CASSQEVLRRNTEAFF. For the CDR3, the DNA is TGTGCCAGCAGCCAAGAGGTTTTGAGGCGGAACACTGAAGCTTTCTTT.

This clonotype was observed a few times. The chain has TRBV3-1 and TRBJ2-5; 8 nucleotides align to TRBD2. V shed 0 bases, J shed 5 bases, and the junction held 5 bases outside the gene matches. CDR1 is LGHDT and CDR2 is YNNKEL in the germline V gene (reference sequence). The CDR3 totals 15 residues. The CDR3 DNA sequence: TGTGCCAGCAGCCAAGACCTTAAGCGGGAGGAGACCCAGTACTTC. Its translation: CASSQDLKREETQYF.

The gene calls are TRBV11-2 and TRBJ2-3; 7 bases align to TRBD1. Germline V gives CDR1 SGHAT, CDR2 FQNNGV. The CDR3 has 16 residues. After removal of 6 bases from V and 0 bases from J, the junction contained 9 bases not matched to a gene. This chain's CDR3 is CASSSPRDSSTDTQYF. The DNA of the CDR3 is TGTGCCAGCAGTTCCCCTCGGGACAGTAGCACAGATACGCAGTATTTT.